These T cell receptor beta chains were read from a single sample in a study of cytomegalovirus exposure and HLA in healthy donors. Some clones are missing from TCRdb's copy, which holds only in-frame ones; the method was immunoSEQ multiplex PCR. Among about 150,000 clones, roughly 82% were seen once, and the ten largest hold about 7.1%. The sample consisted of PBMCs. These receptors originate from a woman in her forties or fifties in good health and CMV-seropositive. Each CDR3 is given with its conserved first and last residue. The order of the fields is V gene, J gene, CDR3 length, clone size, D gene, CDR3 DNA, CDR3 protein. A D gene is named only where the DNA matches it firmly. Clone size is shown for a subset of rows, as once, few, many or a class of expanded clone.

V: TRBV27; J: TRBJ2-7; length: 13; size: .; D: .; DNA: TGTGCCAGCAGTACCCCGAGCTCCTACGAGCAGTACTTC; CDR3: CASSTPSSYEQYF
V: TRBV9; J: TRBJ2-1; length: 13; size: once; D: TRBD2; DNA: TGTGCCAGCATCGGGGACTACGGGCCTGAGCAGTTCTTC; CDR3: CASIGDYGPEQFF
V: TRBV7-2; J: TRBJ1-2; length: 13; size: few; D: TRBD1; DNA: TGTGCCAGCAGCCTGGACAGGCGCAATGGCTACACCTTC; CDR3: CASSLDRRNGYTF
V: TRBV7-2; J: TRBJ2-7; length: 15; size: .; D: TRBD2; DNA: TGTGCCAGCAGCCCACACGGGGGGAGCCCCTACGAGCAGTACTTC; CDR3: CASSPHGGSPYEQYF
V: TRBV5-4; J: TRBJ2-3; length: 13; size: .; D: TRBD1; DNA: TGTGCCAGCAGCCAGGGACAGCCGGATACGCAGTATTTT; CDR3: CASSQGQPDTQYF
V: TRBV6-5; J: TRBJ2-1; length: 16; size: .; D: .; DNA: TGTGCCAGCAGTTCGGACAGCCCGACTTCCTACAATGAGCAGTTCTTC; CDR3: CASSSDSPTSYNEQFF
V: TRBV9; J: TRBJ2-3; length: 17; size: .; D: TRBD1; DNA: TGTGCCAGCAGCGCCCCGCGGGACAGGCCTAGCACAGATACGCAGTATTTT; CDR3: CASSAPRDRPSTDTQYF
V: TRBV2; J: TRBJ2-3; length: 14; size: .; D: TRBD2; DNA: TGTGCCAGCAGGGCGGGGGAAAGCACAGATACGCAGTATTTT; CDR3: CASRAGESTDTQYF
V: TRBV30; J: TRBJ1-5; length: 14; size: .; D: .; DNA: TGTGCCTGGAGTAGCGGGGCAGAAAATCAGCCCCAGCATTTT; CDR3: CAWSSGAENQPQHF
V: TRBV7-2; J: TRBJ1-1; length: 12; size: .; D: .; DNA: TGTGCCTCGACCGGGTCCCACACTGAAGCTTTCTTT; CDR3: CASTGSHTEAFF
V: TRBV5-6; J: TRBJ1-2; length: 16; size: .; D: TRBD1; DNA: TGTGCCAGCAGCCCCGTAGGACAGGGAGCTAACTATGGCTACACCTTC; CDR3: CASSPVGQGANYGYTF
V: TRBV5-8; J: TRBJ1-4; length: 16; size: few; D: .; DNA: TGTGCCAGCAGCTTGGGACAGGCCGCAACTAATGAAAAACTGTTTTTT; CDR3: CASSLGQAATNEKLFF
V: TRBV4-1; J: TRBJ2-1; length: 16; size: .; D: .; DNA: TGCACCAGCAGCCAAGCTCCGGTTCGGGACTACAATGAGCAGTTCTTC; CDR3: CTSSQAPVRDYNEQFF
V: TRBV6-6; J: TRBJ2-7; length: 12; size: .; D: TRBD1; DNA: TGTGCCAGCAGAATCGACAGGGGCGAGCAGTACTTC; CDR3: CASRIDRGEQYF
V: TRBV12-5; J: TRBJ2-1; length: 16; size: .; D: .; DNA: TGTGCTAGTGGTTTGGTACAGTCTCTGGGCTACAATGAGCAGTTCTTC; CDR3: CASGLVQSLGYNEQFF
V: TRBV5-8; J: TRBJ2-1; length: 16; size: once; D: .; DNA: TGTGCCAGCAGCTTGGGTCAACAGCTCGGCTACAATGAGCAGTTCTTC; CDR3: CASSLGQQLGYNEQFF
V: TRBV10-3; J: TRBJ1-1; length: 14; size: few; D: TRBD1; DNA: TGTGCCATCAGTGTTGAGGGGGCGGGTACTGAAGCTTTCTTT; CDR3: CAISVEGAGTEAFF
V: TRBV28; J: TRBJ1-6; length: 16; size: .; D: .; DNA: TGTGCCAGCAGTTCCGGCCAGCTACTCAGGGGTTCACCCCTCCACTTT; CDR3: CASSSGQLLRGSPLHF
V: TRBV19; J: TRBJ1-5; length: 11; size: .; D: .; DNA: TGTGCCAGTATCCCCAGTCGGCCCCAGCATTTT; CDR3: CASIPSRPQHF
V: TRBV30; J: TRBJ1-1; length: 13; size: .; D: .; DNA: TGTGCCTGGACCCTCACAGGGAACACTGAAGCTTTCTTT; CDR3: CAWTLTGNTEAFF
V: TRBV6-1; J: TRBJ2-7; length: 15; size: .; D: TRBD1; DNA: TGTGCCAGCAGGACGGACAGGGGGAGGACCTACGAGCAGTACTTC; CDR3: CASRTDRGRTYEQYF
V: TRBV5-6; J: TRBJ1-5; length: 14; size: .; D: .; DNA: TGTGCCAGCAGCTCGTCCCTTGGCAATCAGCCCCAGCATTTT; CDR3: CASSSSLGNQPQHF
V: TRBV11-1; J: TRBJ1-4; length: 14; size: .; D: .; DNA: TGTGCCAGCAGCGGAGACAGCCAGAATGAAAAACTGTTTTTT; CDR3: CASSGDSQNEKLFF
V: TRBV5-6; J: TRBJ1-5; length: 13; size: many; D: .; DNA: TGTGCCAGCAGCGATAGGACAGCTCAGCCCCAGCATTTT; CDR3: CASSDRTAQPQHF
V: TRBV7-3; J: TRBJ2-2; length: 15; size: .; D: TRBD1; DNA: TGTGCCAGCAGCTTACAGGGGGCAAAGGCCGGGGAGCTGTTTTTT; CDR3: CASSLQGAKAGELFF
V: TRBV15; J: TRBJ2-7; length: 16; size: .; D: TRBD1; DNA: TGTGCCACCAGCAGAGATCGGGCCAGGGGGTCCTACGAGCAGTACTTC; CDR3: CATSRDRARGSYEQYF
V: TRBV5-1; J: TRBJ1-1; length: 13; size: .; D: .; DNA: TGCGCCAGCAGCCCGCAGATGAACACTGAAGCTTTCTTT; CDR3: CASSPQMNTEAFF
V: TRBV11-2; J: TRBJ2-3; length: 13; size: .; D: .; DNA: TGTGCCAGCAGCTTCTTATACACAGATACGCAGTATTTT; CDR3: CASSFLYTDTQYF
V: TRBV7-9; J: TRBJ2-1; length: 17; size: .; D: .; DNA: TGTGCCAGCAGCTCACACATAGCGGTGAGCTCCTACAATGAGCAGTTCTTC; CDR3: CASSSHIAVSSYNEQFF
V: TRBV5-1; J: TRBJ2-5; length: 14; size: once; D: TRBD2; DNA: TGCGCCAGCAGCTCGGGGGGGCCGCGCGAGACCCAGTACTTC; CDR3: CASSSGGPRETQYF
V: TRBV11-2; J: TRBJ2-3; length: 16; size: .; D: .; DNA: TGTGCCAGCAGCTTCGCTGTGGGGGGTTACACAGATACGCAGTATTTT; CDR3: CASSFAVGGYTDTQYF
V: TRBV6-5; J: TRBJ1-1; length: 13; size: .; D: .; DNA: TGTGCCAGCAGTTACGCGGGGGGTACTGAAGCTTTCTTT; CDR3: CASSYAGGTEAFF
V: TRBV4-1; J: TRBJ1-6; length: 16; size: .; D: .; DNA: TGCGCCAGCAGCCAACAGGGGTCGGGCCAAAATTCACCCCTCCACTTT; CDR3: CASSQQGSGQNSPLHF
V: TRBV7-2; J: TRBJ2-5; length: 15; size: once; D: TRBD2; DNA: TGTGCCAGCAGCTTTGTCGGGGGGGCCCGGGAGACCCAGTACTTC; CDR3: CASSFVGGARETQYF
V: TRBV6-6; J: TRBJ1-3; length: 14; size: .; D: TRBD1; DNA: TGTGCCAGCAGTTATGGACAGGGCCCGGACACCATATATTTT; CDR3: CASSYGQGPDTIYF
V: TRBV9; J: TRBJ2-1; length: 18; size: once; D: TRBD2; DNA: TGTGCCAGCAGCGTCGGCGGGACTAGCGGGGGGGCCGCGGGTGAGCAGTTCTTC; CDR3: CASSVGGTSGGAAGEQFF